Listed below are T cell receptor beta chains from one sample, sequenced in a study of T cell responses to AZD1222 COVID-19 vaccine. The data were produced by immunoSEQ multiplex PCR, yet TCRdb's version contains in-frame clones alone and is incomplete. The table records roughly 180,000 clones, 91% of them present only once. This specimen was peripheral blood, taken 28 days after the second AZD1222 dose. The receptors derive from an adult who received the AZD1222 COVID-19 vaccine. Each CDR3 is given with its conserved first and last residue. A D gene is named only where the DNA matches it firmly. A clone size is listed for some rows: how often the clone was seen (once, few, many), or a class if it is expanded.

CSPRLADYNEQFF	TGCAGCCCCCGGCTAGCGGATTACAATGAGCAGTTCTTC	NA	TRBJ2-1	TRBV29-1	TRBD2
CASSARLAGANEQFF	TGTGCCAGCAGCGCCAGACTAGCGGGAGCAAATGAGCAGTTCTTC	NA	TRBJ2-1	TRBV9	TRBD2
CASIGKAVPPGELFF	TGTGCCAGCATTGGGAAGGCAGTCCCACCGGGGGAGCTGTTTTTT	NA	TRBJ2-2	TRBV7-9	NA
CASSLFLRVMNTEAFF	TGTGCCAGTAGCCTTTTTCTTCGGGTCATGAACACTGAAGCTTTCTTT	NA	TRBJ1-1	TRBV19	NA
CASSLYRETQNQPQHF	TGTGCCAGCAGCTTATATCGTGAGACACAAAATCAGCCCCAGCATTTT	NA	TRBJ1-5	TRBV7-2	NA
CASSQDRAPNQPQHF	TGTGCCAGCAGCCAAGATAGGGCCCCCAATCAGCCCCAGCATTTT	NA	TRBJ1-5	TRBV3-1/TRBV3-2	NA
CATSDLREEVYTF	TGTGCCACCAGTGATTTGAGGGAAGAAGTCTACACCTTC	NA	TRBJ1-2	TRBV24-1	NA
CASSYREGPLNQPQHF	TGTGCCAGCAGCTACCGCGAGGGTCCTTTAAATCAGCCCCAGCATTTT	once	TRBJ1-5	TRBV5-4	NA
CASSLSSEQFF	TGTGCCAGCAGCTTAAGTAGTGAGCAGTTCTTC	NA	TRBJ2-1	TRBV7-6	NA
CASSIGRGGNNGEQYF	TGTGCCAGCTCAATCGGGCGGGGCGGGAATAATGGCGAGCAGTACTTC	NA	TRBJ2-7	TRBV18	NA
CASSWGRDNEQFF	TGTGCCAGCAGCTGGGGGCGGGATAATGAGCAGTTCTTC	NA	TRBJ2-1	TRBV11-2	NA
CASSLGEGPRNQPQHF	TGTGCCAGCAGCTTGGGAGAGGGGCCAAGGAATCAGCCCCAGCATTTT	NA	TRBJ1-5	TRBV7-6	NA
CASSKGGEPSYEQYF	TGTGCCAGCAGCAAAGGGGGGGAACCCTCCTACGAGCAGTACTTC	once	TRBJ2-7	TRBV21-1	NA
CAITGLQGGEQFF	TGTGCCATCACTGGGCTGCAGGGGGGTGAGCAGTTCTTC	few	TRBJ2-1	TRBV10-3	NA
CASKDGRAWGNEQFF	TGTGCCAGCAAAGACGGGAGAGCCTGGGGGAATGAGCAGTTCTTC	NA	TRBJ2-1	TRBV2	NA